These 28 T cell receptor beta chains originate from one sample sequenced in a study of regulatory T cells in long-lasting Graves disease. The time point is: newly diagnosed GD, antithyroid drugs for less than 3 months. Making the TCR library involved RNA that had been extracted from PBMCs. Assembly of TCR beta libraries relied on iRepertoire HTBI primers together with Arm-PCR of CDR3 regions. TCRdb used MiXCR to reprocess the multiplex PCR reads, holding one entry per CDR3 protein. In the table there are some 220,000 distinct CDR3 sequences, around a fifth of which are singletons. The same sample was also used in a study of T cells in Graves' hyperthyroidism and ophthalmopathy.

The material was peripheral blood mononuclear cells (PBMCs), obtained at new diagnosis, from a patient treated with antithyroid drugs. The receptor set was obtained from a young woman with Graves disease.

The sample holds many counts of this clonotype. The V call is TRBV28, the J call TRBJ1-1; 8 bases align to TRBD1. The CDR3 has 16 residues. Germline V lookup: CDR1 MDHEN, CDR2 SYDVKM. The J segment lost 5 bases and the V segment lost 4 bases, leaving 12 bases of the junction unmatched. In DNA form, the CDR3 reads TGTGCCAGCAGTTCGCCCTGGACAGGGACGAGGACTGAAGCTTTCTTT. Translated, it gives CASSSPWTGTRTEAFF.

The CDR3 DNA follows: TGTGCCAGCAGCCCCGACGGGGGGGATCCCGAAGCTTTCTTT. It yields the protein CASSPDGGDPEAFF. The chain uses TRBV7-2 and TRBJ1-1; possible D gene TRBD1, 5 bases. The CDR3 sequence is 14 residues long. The V and J ends lost 5 bases and 8 bases respectively, with 18 bases between them. Germline lookup yields CDR1 SGHTA and CDR2 FQGNSA.

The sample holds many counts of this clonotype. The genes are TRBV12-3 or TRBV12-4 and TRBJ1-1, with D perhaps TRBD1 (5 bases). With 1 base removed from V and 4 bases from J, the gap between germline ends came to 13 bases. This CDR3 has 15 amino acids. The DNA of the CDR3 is TGTGCCAGCAGTTTAGTTGTGGGGGTTTCCACTGAAGCTTTCTTT. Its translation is CASSLVVGVSTEAFF.

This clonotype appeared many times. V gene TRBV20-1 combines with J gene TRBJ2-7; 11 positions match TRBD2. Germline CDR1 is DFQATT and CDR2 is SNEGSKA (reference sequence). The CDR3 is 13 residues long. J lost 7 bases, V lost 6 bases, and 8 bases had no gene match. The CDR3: CSALSGRAGEQYF. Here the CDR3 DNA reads TGCAGTGCCCTTAGCGGGAGGGCCGGGGAGCAGTACTTC.

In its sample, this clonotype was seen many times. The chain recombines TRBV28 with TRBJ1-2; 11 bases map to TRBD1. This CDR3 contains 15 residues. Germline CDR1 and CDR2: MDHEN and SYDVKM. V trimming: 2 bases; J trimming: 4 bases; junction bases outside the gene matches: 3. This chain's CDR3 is CASSLADRGPYGYTF. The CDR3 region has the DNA TGTGCCAGCAGTTTAGCGGACAGGGGGCCCTATGGCTACACCTTC.

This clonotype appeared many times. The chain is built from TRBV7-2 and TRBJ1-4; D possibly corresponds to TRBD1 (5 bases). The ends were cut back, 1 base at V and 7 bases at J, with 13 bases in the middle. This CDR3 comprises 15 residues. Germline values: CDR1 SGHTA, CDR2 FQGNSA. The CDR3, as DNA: TGTGCCAGCAGCTTAGTATTCGGGGGAGTTGAAAAACTGTTTTTT. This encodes CASSLVFGGVEKLFF.

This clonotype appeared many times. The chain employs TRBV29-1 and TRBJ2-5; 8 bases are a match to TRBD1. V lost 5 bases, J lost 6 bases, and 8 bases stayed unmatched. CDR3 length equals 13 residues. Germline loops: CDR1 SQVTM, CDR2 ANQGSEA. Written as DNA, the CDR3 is TGCAGCGTTCACCGGACAGGGCAACAGACCCAGTACTTC. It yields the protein CSVHRTGQQTQYF.

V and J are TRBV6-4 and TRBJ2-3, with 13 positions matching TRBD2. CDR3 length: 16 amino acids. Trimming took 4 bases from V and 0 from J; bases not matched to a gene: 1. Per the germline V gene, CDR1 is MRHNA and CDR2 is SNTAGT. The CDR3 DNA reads TGTGCCAGCAGTGGGACTAGCGGGGGTAGCACAGATACGCAGTATTTT. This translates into CASSGTSGGSTDTQYF.

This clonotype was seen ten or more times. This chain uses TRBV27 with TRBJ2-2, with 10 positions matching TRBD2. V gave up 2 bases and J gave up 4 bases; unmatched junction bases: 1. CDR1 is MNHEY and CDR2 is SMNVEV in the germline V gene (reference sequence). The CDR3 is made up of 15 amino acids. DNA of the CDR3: TGTGCCAGCAGTTTAAGGACTAGCGGCACCGGGGAGCTGTTTTTT. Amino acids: CASSLRTSGTGELFF.

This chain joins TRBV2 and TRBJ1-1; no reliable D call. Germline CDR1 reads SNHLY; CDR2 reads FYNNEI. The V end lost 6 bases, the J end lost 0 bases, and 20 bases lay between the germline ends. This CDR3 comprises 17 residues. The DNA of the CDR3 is TGTGCCAGCAGAAACTCGGGGAAGGGTGGCATGAACACTGAAGCTTTCTTT. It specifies CASRNSGKGGMNTEAFF.

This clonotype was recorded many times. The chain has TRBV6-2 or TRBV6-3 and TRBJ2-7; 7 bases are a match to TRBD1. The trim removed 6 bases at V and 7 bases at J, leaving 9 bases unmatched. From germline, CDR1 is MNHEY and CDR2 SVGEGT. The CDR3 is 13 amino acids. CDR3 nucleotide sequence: TGTGCCAGCAGCCCCAGGGGGAGTGGGGAGCAGTACTTC. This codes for CASSPRGSGEQYF.

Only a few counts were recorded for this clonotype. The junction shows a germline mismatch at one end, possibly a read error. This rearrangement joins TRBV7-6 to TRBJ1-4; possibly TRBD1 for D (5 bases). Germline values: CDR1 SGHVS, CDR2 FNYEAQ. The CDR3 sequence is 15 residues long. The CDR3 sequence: CASGAGPATSEKLFF. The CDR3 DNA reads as TGTGCCAGCGGGGCAGGCCCCGCAACTAGTGAAAAACTGTTTTTT.

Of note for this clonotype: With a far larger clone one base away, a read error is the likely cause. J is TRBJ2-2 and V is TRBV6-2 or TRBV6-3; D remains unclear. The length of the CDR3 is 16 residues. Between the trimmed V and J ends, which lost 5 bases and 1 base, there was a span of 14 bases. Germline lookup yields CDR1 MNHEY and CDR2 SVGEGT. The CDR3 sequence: CASSGSPKGNTGELFF. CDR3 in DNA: TGTGCCAGCAGTGGGTCCCCGAAGGGGAACACCGGGGAGCTGTTTTTT.

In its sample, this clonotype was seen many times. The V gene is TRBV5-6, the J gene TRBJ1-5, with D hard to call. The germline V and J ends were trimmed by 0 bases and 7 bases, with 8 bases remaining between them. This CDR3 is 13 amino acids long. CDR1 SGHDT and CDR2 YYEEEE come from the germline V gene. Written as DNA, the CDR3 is TGTGCCAGCAGCTTGGGAGCGGGGCAGCCCCAGCATTTT. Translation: CASSLGAGQPQHF.

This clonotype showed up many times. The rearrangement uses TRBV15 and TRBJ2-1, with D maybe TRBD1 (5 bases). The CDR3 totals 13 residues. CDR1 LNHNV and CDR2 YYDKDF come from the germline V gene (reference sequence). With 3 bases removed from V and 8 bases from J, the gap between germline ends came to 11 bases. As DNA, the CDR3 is TGTGCCACCAGCAGCTCCAGGGTCGATGAGCAGTTCTTC. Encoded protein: CATSSSRVDEQFF.

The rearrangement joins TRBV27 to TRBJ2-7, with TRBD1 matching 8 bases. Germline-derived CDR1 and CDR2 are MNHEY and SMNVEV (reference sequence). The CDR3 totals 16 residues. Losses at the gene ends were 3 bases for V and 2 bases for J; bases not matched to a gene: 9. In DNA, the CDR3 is TGTGCCAGCAGTTTGACAGTCAGGGGGCGTCCCTACGAGCAGTACTTC. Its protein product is CASSLTVRGRPYEQYF.

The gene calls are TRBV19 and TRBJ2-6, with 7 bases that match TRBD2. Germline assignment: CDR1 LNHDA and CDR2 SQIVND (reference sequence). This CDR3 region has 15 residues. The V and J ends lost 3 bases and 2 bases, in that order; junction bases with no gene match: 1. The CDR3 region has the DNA TGTGCCAGTAGTATGGCGGGGGCTGGGGCCAACGTCCTGACTTTC. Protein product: CASSMAGAGANVLTF.

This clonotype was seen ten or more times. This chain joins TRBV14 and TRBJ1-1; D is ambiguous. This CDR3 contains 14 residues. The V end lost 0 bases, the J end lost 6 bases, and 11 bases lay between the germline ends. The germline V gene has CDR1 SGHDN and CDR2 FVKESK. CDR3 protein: CASSQDLWGSEAFF. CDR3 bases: TGTGCCAGCAGCCAAGATCTTTGGGGTTCTGAAGCTTTCTTT.

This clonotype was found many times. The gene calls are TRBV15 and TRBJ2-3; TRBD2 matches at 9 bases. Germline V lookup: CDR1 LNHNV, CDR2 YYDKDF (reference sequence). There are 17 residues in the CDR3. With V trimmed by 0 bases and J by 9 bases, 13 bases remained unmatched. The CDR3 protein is CATSRDPFSGGDQTQYF. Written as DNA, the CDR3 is TGTGCCACCAGCAGAGATCCATTTAGCGGGGGCGATCAAACGCAGTATTTT. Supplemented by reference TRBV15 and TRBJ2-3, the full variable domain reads DAMVIQNPRYQVTQFGKPVTLSCSQTLNHNVMYWYQQKSSQAPKLLFHYYDKDFNNEADTPDNFQSRRPNTSFCFLDIRSPGLGDTAMYLCATSRDPFSGGDQTQYFGPGTRLTVL.

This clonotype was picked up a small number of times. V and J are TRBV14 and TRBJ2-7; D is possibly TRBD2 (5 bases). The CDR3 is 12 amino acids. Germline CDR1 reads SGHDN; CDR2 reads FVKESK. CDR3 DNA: TGTGCTCTCTGGGAGTCCTCCTACGAGCAGTACTTC. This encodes CALWESSYEQYF.

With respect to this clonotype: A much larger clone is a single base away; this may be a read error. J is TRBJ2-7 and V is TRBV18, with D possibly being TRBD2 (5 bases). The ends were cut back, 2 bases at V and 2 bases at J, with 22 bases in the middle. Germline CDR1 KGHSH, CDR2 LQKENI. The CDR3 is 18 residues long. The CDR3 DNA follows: TGTGCCAGCTCACCATCTTTGCTAGTGGGAGAGGACCCCTACGAGCAGTACTTC. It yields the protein CASSPSLLVGEDPYEQYF.

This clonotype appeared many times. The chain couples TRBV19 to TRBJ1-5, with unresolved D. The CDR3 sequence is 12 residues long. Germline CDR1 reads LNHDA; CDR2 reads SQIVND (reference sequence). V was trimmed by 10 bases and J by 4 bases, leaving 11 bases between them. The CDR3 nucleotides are TGTGCCATAGGTCCGGGGAATCAGCCCCAGCATTTT. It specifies CAIGPGNQPQHF. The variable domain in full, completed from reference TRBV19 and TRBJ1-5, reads DGGITQSPKYLFRKEGQNVTLSCEQNLNHDAMYWYRQDPGQGLRLIYYSQIVNDFQKGDIAEGYSVSREKKESFPLTVTSAQKNPTAFYLCAIGPGNQPQHFGDGTRLSIL.

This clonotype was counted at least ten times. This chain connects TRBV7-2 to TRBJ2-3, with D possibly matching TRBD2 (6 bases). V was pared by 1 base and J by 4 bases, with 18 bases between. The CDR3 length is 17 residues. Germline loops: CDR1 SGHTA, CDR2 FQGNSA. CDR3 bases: TGTGCCAGCAGCTTAGTCGGGGGTAGAGTGAGGGCAGATACGCAGTATTTT. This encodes CASSLVGGRVRADTQYF.

Here the CDR3 reads CASSFIQGTGELFF. The CDR3 DNA reads as TGTGCCAGCAGCTTTATACAGGGGACCGGGGAGCTGTTTTTT. The rearrangement links TRBV7-8 to TRBJ2-2, with 7 bases fitting TRBD1. V shed 3 bases, J shed 5 bases, and the junction held 3 bases outside the gene matches. CDR3 length: 14 residues. In germline, CDR1 is SGHVS, CDR2 FQNEAQ.

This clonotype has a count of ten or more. This chain's CDR3 is CASSTAAGGRGYTF. Here the CDR3 DNA reads TGTGCCAGTAGTACCGCCGCCGGGGGGCGAGGCTACACCTTC. This chain uses TRBV19 with TRBJ1-2; D is perhaps TRBD1 (6 bases). This CDR3 has 14 residues. The V gene lost 4 bases and the J gene lost 8 bases, with 17 bases spanning the gap. CDR1 is LNHDA, CDR2 SQIVND, per germline (reference sequence). Full variable domain (outside the CDR3, taken from reference TRBV19 and TRBJ1-2): DGGITQSPKYLFRKEGQNVTLSCEQNLNHDAMYWYRQDPGQGLRLIYYSQIVNDFQKGDIAEGYSVSREKKESFPLTVTSAQKNPTAFYLCASSTAAGGRGYTFGSGTRLTVV.

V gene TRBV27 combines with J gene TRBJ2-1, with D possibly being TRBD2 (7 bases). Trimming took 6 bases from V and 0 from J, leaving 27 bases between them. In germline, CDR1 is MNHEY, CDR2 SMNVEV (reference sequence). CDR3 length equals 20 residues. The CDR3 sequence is CASSQPLRGASLSSYNEQFF. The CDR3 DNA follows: TGTGCCAGCAGCCAACCCCTACGGGGGGCCTCACTGAGCTCCTACAATGAGCAGTTCTTC.

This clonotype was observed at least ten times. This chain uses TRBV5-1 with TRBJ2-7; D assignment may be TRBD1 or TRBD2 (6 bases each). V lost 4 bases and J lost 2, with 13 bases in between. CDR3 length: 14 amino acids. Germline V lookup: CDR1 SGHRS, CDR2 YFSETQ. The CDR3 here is CASSPRGGPYEQYF. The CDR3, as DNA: TGCGCCAGCAGCCCCCGAGGGGGGCCCTACGAGCAGTACTTC.

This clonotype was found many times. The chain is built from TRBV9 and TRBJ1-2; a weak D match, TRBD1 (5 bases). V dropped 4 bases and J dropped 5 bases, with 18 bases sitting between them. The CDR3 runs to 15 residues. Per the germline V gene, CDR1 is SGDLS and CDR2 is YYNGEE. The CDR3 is CASSLRPDTLYGYTF. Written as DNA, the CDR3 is TGTGCCAGCAGCTTACGGCCGGACACCTTATATGGCTACACCTTC.